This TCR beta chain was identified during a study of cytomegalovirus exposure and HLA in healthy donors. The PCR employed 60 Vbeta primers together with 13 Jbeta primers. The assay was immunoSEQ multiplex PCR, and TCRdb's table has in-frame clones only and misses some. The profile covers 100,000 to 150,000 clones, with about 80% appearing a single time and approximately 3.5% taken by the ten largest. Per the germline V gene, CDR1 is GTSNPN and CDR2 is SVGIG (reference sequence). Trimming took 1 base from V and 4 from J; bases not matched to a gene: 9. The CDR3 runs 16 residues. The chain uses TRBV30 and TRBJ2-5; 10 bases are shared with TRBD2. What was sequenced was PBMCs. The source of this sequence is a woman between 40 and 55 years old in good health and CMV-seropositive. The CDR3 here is CAWSGTAGGPGETQYF. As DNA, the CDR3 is TGTGCCTGGAGTGGTACAGCGGGAGGGCCGGGAGAGACCCAGTACTTC.